This T cell receptor beta chain was profiled in a study of blood T cell repertoires in COVID-19. Study-level information: Spain, Italy and the United States supplied samples that represented acute and convalescent COVID-19.

How the authors handled the data: The assay estimated nucleated cells by amplifying reference gene primers. Clones were read by immunoSEQ multiplex PCR, and TCRdb kept only the in-frame ones, dropping some. Clone size and the V and J calls come from that table; the DNA yielded D and trimming. The sample has approximately 68,000 clones, about nine tenths seen once. This clone was picked up a small number of times. The material sequenced was peripheral blood. This TCR was recovered from a man aged 45 to 65 with active COVID-19.

The CDR3 is CASSNPRGSLVRETQYF. The CDR3, as DNA: TGTGCCAGCAGTAATCCCAGGGGAAGTTTGGTACGAGAGACCCAGTACTTC. The J gene is TRBJ2-5, the V gene TRBV2, with D possibly being TRBD1 (6 bases). The CDR3 length is 17 residues. CDR1 is SNHLY and CDR2 is FYNNEI in the germline V gene. The ends were cut back, 5 bases at V and 4 bases at J, with 23 bases in the middle.